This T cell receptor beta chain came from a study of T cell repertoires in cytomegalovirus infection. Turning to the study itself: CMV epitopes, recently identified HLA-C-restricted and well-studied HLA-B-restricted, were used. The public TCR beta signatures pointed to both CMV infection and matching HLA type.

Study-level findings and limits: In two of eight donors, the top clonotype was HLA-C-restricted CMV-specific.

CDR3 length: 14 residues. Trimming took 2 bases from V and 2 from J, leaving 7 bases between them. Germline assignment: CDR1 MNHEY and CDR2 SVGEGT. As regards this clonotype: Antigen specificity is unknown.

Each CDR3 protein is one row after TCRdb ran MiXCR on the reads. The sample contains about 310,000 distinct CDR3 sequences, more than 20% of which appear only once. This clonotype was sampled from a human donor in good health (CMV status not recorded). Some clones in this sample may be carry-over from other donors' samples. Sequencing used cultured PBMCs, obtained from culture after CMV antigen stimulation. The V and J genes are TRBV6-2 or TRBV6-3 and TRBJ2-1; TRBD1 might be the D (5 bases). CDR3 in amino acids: CASSYGATYNEQFF. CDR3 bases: TGTGCCAGCAGTTACGGGGCTACCTACAATGAGCAGTTCTTC.